This TCR beta chain was obtained from a study of shared clonotypes between healthy human individuals. Profiling relied on immunoSEQ multiplex PCR, and the TCRdb table lists in-frame clones only, not all of them. The table includes about 180,000 clones, around 93% detected once. Study-wide findings and caveats: In contrast to clonotypes shared by all four donors, non-shared clonotypes had lower generation probabilities.

Of note for this clone: Its target is unknown.

Trimming pared 0 bases from V and 6 bases from J, leaving 5 bases between. The CDR3 runs to 12 residues. Germline V gives CDR1 MNHNY, CDR2 SVGAGI (reference sequence). The V and J genes are TRBV6-6 and TRBJ1-1; no definite D call. This clonotype was sampled from a woman under 40 in good health. Material: naive CD4+ T cells sorted from blood. Subset meaning: CD45RA+ positively selected. The CDR3 bases are TGTGCCAGCAGTTACTCGACGGCTGAAGCTTTCTTT. Translated, it gives CASSYSTAEAFF.